Included here is one T cell receptor beta chain sequence, with context. The antigen is not known. Profiled with immunoSEQ multiplex PCR; TCRdb holds only in-frame clones, not every one. In the table there are over 55,000 clones, under 90% of which are singletons. The data are from a study of OX40 agonist ivuxolimab in advanced cancers. Overall study results and limits: More expanded clones were found, on average, in CD8+ than in CD4+ T cells.

The CDR3 is 14 amino acids. The germline V gene encodes CDR1 PRHDT and CDR2 FYEKMQ (reference sequence). With 3 bases clipped from V and 7 bases from J, the junction kept 9 bases outside the gene matches. The chain is built from TRBV13 and TRBJ2-7; 7 positions match TRBD1. Sample: CD4+ or CD8+ T cells sorted from blood, taken in a trial of the OX40 agonist ivuxolimab. The sequence was collected from an adult with an advanced solid tumor such as melanoma, head and neck, liver or kidney cancer. The CDR3 DNA reads TGTGCCAGCAGCTTGCGCAGGGGGTCGCGGGAGCAGTACTTC. Translation: CASSLRRGSREQYF. Using reference TRBV13 and TRBJ2-7 for the parts outside the CDR3, the full variable domain is AAGVIQSPRHLIKEKRETATLKCYPIPRHDTVYWYQQGPGQDPQFLISFYEKMQSDKGSIPDRFSAQQFSDYHSELNMSSLELGDSALYFCASSLRRGSREQYFGPGTRLTVT.